These 25 T cell receptor beta chains originate from one sample sequenced in a study of T-cell memory formation after mild COVID-19. In TCRdb, the 5' RACE reads were re-called with MiXCR into one record per CDR3 protein. The sample holds some 300,000 distinct CDR3 sequences, approximately 20% seen once. Sequencing used PBMCs or a T cell subset sorted from them (not recorded which). The receptors shown here come from a young man who had mild COVID-19 (a few samples of this study predate the infection). Cell type and time point are not known.

V is TRBV2 and J is TRBJ2-6; no definite D call. The V gene lost 5 bases and the J gene lost 0 bases, with 11 bases spanning the gap. Germline V gene lookup returns CDR1 SNHLY and CDR2 FYNNEI. The CDR3 contains 16 residues. The CDR3 DNA reads TGTGCCAGCAGTCCCAGGTGGAGCTCTGGGGCCAACGTCCTGACTTTC. Its translation is CASSPRWSSGANVLTF.

This clonotype occurred many times. This sequence joins TRBV18 and TRBJ2-3; no clear D gene. The CDR3 extends over 15 amino acids. V lost 4 bases and J 2 bases, leaving 13 bases between the germline ends. The V gene's germline CDR1 is KGHSH and CDR2 LQKENI. The CDR3: CASSRNYQSTDTQYF. The CDR3 DNA sequence: TGTGCCAGCTCACGTAACTATCAATCCACAGATACGCAGTATTTT.

This clonotype came up a few times. The chain carries TRBV20-1 and TRBJ2-7; either TRBD1 or TRBD2 may fit D (5 bases each). Germline V gene data show CDR1 as DFQATT and CDR2 as SNEGSKA (reference sequence). CDR3 length equals 13 residues. V dropped 5 bases and J dropped 2 bases, with 13 bases sitting between them. CDR3 DNA: TGCAGTGCTTTTCGGGACGGACCCTACGAGCAGTACTTC. It is translated as CSAFRDGPYEQYF.

This clonotype has only a few counts. This chain links TRBV5-4 with TRBJ2-7, with TRBD1 matching over 8 bases. Germline CDR1 reads SGHNT; CDR2 reads YYREEE (reference sequence). The junction had 2 bases not matched to a gene; V was cut back by 0 bases and J by 0 bases. The CDR3 runs to 15 residues. CDR3 DNA sequence: TGTGCCAGCAGCTTGGGGGGGACAGGCTCCTACGAGCAGTACTTC. Its translation: CASSLGGTGSYEQYF. Using reference TRBV5-4 and TRBJ2-7 for the parts outside the CDR3, the full variable domain is ETGVTQSPTHLIKTRGQQVTLRCSSQSGHNTVSWYQQALGQGPQFIFQYYREEENGRGNFPPRFSGLQFPNYSSELNVNALELDDSALYLCASSLGGTGSYEQYFGPGTRLTVT.

This clonotype has a handful of counts. The chain links TRBV4-1 to TRBJ1-2, with D perhaps TRBD1 (6 bases). The CDR3 extends over 19 amino acids. Trimming removed 2 bases at V and 5 bases at J, with 27 bases between. Germline V gene sequence: CDR1 MGHRA, CDR2 YSYEKL. This chain's CDR3 is CASSQLGLKSTGARYGYTF. CDR3 coding DNA: TGCGCCAGCAGCCAACTAGGCTTAAAGTCCACGGGGGCGAGGTATGGCTACACCTTC.

This clonotype was detected a few times. V gene TRBV9 combines with J gene TRBJ2-1; D remains ambiguous. This CDR3 has 12 amino acids. The germline CDR1 and CDR2 sequences are SGDLS and YYNGEE. V was cut by 4 bases and J by 7 bases, with 9 bases left in between. The CDR3 spells CASSRAGNEQFF. The DNA of the CDR3 is TGTGCCAGCAGCAGAGCCGGGAATGAGCAGTTCTTC.

This clonotype was recorded at least ten times. This sequence joins TRBV7-2 and TRBJ2-5; D is perhaps TRBD1 (6 bases). There are 14 residues in the CDR3. From germline, CDR1 is SGHTA and CDR2 FQGNSA. The V gene lost 6 bases and the J gene lost 1 base, with 12 bases spanning the gap. This CDR3 reads CASRKDRIQETQYF. For the CDR3, the DNA is TGTGCCAGCAGGAAAGACAGGATCCAAGAGACCCAGTACTTC.

This clonotype was seen once. V and J are TRBV9 and TRBJ2-3, with TRBD1 matching over 8 bases. CDR1 and CDR2 (germline): SGDLS, YYNGEE. V lost 2 bases, J lost 6 bases, and 5 bases stayed unmatched. The CDR3 runs 14 residues. The CDR3 DNA follows: TGTGCCAGCAGCGTGCAGGGGGCGTCGGATACGCAGTATTTT. This encodes CASSVQGASDTQYF.

This clonotype was observed a handful of times. The J gene is TRBJ1-1, the V gene TRBV2, with D perhaps matching TRBD1 (5 bases). This CDR3 region has 13 residues. Germline V CDR1 and CDR2: SNHLY, FYNNEI. The V end lost 3 bases, the J end lost 2 bases, and 7 bases lay between the germline ends. CDR3 sequence reads: CASSDQGNTEAFF. CDR3 DNA sequence: TGTGCCAGCAGTGACCAGGGAAACACTGAAGCTTTCTTT.

V usage is TRBV12-3 or TRBV12-4 and J usage is TRBJ2-7; 8 bases line up with TRBD2. The CDR3 is 14 amino acids. The junction had 3 bases not matched to a gene; V was cut back by 1 base and J by 4 bases. CDR3 residues: CASSLGERGYEQYV. For the CDR3, the DNA is TGTGCCAGCAGTTTAGGGGAGCGGGGGTACGAGCAGTACGTC.

This clonotype was seen repeatedly, ten times or more. V and J are TRBV7-2 and TRBJ2-2; D remains ambiguous. Germline-derived CDR1 and CDR2 are SGHTA and FQGNSA. Trimming cost V 0 bases and J 2 bases, with 7 bases left between them. This CDR3 has 15 amino acids. The CDR3 sequence: CASSLANRNTGELFF. The CDR3, as DNA: TGTGCCAGCAGCTTAGCGAACAGAAACACCGGGGAGCTGTTTTTT.

V usage is TRBV24-1 and J usage is TRBJ2-1; D might be TRBD1 (5 bases). CDR3 size: 13 residues. Germline CDR1 and CDR2: KGHDR and SFDVKD. The V end lost 5 bases, the J end lost 8 bases, and 12 bases lay between the germline ends. CDR3 nucleotides: TGTGCCACCAGTGGGCCAGGGATTGATGAGCAGTTCTTC. This sequence encodes CATSGPGIDEQFF.

Only a few counts were recorded for this clonotype. The CDR3: CASSLVLPGGLRSYNEQFF. For the CDR3, the DNA is TGCGCCAGCAGCTTGGTCCTCCCAGGGGGTTTAAGGTCCTACAATGAGCAGTTCTTC. The chain joins TRBV5-1 to TRBJ2-1, with TRBD1 matching over 7 bases. Germline assignment: CDR1 SGHRS and CDR2 YFSETQ. The V gene end was trimmed by 0 bases and the J gene end by 1 base; junction bases not matched to a gene: 13. The CDR3 length is 19 residues. The variable domain in full, with the rest retrieved from reference TRBV5-1 and TRBJ2-1, is KAGVTQTPRYLIKTRGQQVTLSCSPISGHRSVSWYQQTPGQGLQFLFEYFSETQRNKGNFPGRFSGRQFSNSRSEMNVSTLELGDSALYLCASSLVLPGGLRSYNEQFFGPGTRLTVL.

The V and J genes are TRBV4-1 and TRBJ2-6; D is undetermined. Germline V gene lookup returns CDR1 MGHRA and CDR2 YSYEKL. V lost 0 bases and J lost 1, with 4 bases in between. The CDR3 is made up of 15 amino acids. The DNA for the CDR3 is TGCGCCAGCAGCCAAGAGGAGTCTGGGGCCAACGTCCTGACTTTC. It is translated as CASSQEESGANVLTF.

The rearrangement links TRBV7-2 to TRBJ1-5, with a possible D match to TRBD1 (6 bases). The CDR3 totals 17 residues. Germline loops: CDR1 SGHTA, CDR2 FQGNSA. With 1 base removed from V and 6 bases from J, the gap between germline ends came to 19 bases. CDR3 region: CASSLVWRQGISQPQHF. CDR3 bases: TGTGCCAGCAGCTTAGTATGGAGGCAGGGGATTAGTCAGCCCCAGCATTTT.

This sequence joins TRBV2 and TRBJ2-7; D unresolved. The CDR3 is 15 residues long. Trimming removed 3 bases at V and 2 bases at J, with 14 bases between. Germline CDR1 SNHLY, CDR2 FYNNEI. DNA for the CDR3: TGTGCCAGCAGTGACGACACCCGTATCCCCTACGAGCAGTACGTC. Translated, it gives CASSDDTRIPYEQYV.

This chain connects TRBV5-1 to TRBJ2-7; TRBD2 is a possible D gene (6 bases). The CDR3 loop spans 18 amino acids. The germline V gene encodes CDR1 SGHRS and CDR2 YFSETQ. V was cut by 1 base and J by 0 bases, with 20 bases left in between. CDR3 in DNA: TGCGCCAGCAGCTTGTTTTCAGGCGGGGCAGCTCACTCCTACGAGCAGTACTTC. This translates into CASSLFSGGAAHSYEQYF.

The chain is built from TRBV7-9 and TRBJ2-3; D not resolved. Germline CDR1 SEHNR, CDR2 FQNEAQ (reference sequence). Trimming removed 5 bases from V and 2 bases from J, with 11 bases in between. CDR3 size: 14 residues. The CDR3 region has the DNA TGTGCCAGCAGCCCGACGACAACCACAGATACGCAGTATTTT. Its translation: CASSPTTTTDTQYF.

This rearrangement joins TRBV5-1 to TRBJ2-5, with 7 bases fitting TRBD2. This CDR3 has 15 amino acids. From germline, CDR1 is SGHRS and CDR2 YFSETQ. V was pared by 0 bases and J by 4 bases, with 6 bases of the junction left unmatched. CDR3 residues: CASSLAPASGETQYF. In DNA, the CDR3 is TGCGCCAGCAGCTTGGCGCCGGCTAGCGGAGAGACCCAGTACTTC.

There are a few counts of this clonotype. The genes are TRBV20-1 and TRBJ2-5; TRBD2 aligns across 10 bases. Unmatched junction bases numbered 1, after V lost 0 bases and J lost 0 bases. In germline, CDR1 is DFQATT, CDR2 SNEGSKA (reference sequence). The CDR3 is 15 amino acids. The CDR3 DNA reads as TGCAGTGCTAGAGATACTAGCGGGGACCAAGAGACCCAGTACTTC. This translates into CSARDTSGDQETQYF.

This chain joins TRBV7-7 and TRBJ2-1; TRBD1 matches 7 bases. The CDR3 totals 14 residues. Germline V gives CDR1 SSHAT, CDR2 FNYEAQ (reference sequence). The ends lost 5 bases at V and 5 bases at J; junction bases unmatched: 6. The CDR3 DNA reads as TGTGCCAGCAGCGTAGAGGGGGCACACAATGAGCAGTTCTTC. Translating it yields CASSVEGAHNEQFF.

V is TRBV29-1 and J is TRBJ2-5; D is unresolved. CDR3 length: 13 residues. The V and J ends lost 4 bases and 5 bases respectively, with 14 bases between them. Germline V gene sequence: CDR1 SQVTM, CDR2 ANQGSEA. The CDR3 region is CSVGGFGRETQYF. The CDR3, as DNA: TGCAGCGTTGGCGGCTTTGGGCGGGAGACCCAGTACTTC.

This clonotype occurred a few times. The chain has TRBV7-9 and TRBJ2-3, with D perhaps matching TRBD1 (5 bases). This CDR3 is 14 amino acids long. Germline CDR1 SEHNR, CDR2 FQNEAQ (reference sequence). The V and J ends lost 5 bases and 4 bases respectively, with 13 bases between them. In DNA form, the CDR3 reads TGTGCCAGCAGCGTCCAGGGCGACTCAGATACGCAGTATTTT. Amino acids: CASSVQGDSDTQYF.

The CDR3 nucleotides are TGCAGTGCTAGTCCAGATCCCTACGAGCAGTACTTC. Translating it yields CSASPDPYEQYF. The V and J genes are TRBV20-1 and TRBJ2-7, with no clear D. The V gene's germline CDR1 is DFQATT and CDR2 SNEGSKA (reference sequence). Trimming pared 3 bases from V and 2 bases from J, leaving 8 bases between. This CDR3 region has 12 residues.

The gene calls are TRBV29-1 and TRBJ1-1, with TRBD1 as a possible D gene (5 bases). This CDR3 contains 12 residues. From germline, CDR1 is SQVTM and CDR2 ANQGSEA. V lost 6 bases to trimming and J lost 5 bases, with 13 bases between them. The CDR3 loop is CSVGTSWTEAFF. The CDR3 DNA follows: TGCAGCGTCGGGACTTCGTGGACTGAAGCTTTCTTT.